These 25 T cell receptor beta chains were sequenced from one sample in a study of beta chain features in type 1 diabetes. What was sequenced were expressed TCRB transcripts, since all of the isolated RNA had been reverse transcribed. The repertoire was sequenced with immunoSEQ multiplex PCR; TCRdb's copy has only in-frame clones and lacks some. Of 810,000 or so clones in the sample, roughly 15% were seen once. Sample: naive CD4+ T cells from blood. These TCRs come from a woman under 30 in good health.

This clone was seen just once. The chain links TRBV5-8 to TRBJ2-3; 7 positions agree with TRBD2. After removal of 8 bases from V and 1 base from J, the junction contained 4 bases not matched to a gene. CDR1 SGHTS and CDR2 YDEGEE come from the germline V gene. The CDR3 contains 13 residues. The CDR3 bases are TGTGCCAGGGAGCGGGAAGGCACAGATACGCAGTATTTT. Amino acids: CAREREGTDTQYF.

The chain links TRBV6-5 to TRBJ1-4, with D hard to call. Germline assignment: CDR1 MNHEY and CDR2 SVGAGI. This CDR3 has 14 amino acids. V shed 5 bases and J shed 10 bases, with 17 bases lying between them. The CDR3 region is CASSRSHPHGKLFF. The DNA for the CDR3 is TGTGCCAGCAGTCGGAGCCATCCTCATGGAAAACTGTTTTTT.

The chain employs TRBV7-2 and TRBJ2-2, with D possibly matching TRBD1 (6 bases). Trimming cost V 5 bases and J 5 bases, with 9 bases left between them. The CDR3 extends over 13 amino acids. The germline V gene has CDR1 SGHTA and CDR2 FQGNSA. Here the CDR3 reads CASSETGTGELFF. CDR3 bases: TGTGCCAGCAGCGAAACAGGGACCGGGGAGCTGTTTTTT.

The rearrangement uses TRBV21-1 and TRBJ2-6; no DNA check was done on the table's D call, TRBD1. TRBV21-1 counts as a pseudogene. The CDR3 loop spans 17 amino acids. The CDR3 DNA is TGTGCCAGCAGCAACGGGACAGAAAAAGCTGGGGCCAACGTCCTGACTTTC. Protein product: CASSNGTEKAGANVLTF.

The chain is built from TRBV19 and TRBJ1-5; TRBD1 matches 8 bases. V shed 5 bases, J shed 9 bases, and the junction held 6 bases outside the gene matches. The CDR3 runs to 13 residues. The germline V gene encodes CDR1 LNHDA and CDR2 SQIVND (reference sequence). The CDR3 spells CASSGQGMGPQHF. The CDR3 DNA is TGTGCCAGTAGTGGACAGGGTATGGGGCCCCAGCATTTT. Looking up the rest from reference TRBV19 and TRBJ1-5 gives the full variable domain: DGGITQSPKYLFRKEGQNVTLSCEQNLNHDAMYWYRQDPGQGLRLIYYSQIVNDFQKGDIAEGYSVSREKKESFPLTVTSAQKNPTAFYLCASSGQGMGPQHFGDGTRLSIL.

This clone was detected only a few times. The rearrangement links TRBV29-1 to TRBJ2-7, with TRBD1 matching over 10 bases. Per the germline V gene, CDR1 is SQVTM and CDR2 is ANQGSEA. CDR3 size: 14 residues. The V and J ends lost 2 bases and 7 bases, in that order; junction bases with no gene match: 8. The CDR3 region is CSVEFRDRGREQYF. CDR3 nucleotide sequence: TGCAGCGTTGAATTCCGGGACAGGGGCAGAGAGCAGTACTTC.

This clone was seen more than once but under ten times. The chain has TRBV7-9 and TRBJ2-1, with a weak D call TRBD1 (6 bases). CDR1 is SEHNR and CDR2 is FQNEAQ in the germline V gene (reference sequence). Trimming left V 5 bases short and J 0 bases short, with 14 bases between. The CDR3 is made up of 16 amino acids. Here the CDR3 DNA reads TGTGCCAGCAGCCCAGGGGTCCACAGCTCCTACAATGAGCAGTTCTTC. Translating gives CASSPGVHSSYNEQFF.

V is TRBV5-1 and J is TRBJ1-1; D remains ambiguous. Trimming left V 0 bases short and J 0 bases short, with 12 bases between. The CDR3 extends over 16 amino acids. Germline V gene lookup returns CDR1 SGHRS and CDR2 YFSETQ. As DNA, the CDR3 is TGCGCCAGCAGCTTGGAGCCCGGACCAGTGAACACTGAAGCTTTCTTT. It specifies CASSLEPGPVNTEAFF.

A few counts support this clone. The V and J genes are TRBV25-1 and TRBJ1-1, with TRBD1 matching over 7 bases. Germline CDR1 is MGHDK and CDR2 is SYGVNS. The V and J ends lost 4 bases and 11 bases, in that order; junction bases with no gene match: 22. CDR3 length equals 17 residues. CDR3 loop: CASSAVAAQGGALGAFF. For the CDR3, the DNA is TGTGCCAGCAGTGCGGTTGCGGCCCAGGGGGGCGCTTTGGGCGCTTTCTTT.

CDR3 sequence reads: CASSLDRKAEAFF. Written as DNA, the CDR3 is TGTGCCAGCAGCTTAGATCGTAAGGCTGAAGCTTTCTTT. The V gene is TRBV11-1, the J gene TRBJ1-1, with D uncertain. CDR3 length: 13 residues. Trimming left V 1 base short and J 6 bases short, with 9 bases between. Germline V gene sequence: CDR1 SGHAT, CDR2 FQDESV (reference sequence).

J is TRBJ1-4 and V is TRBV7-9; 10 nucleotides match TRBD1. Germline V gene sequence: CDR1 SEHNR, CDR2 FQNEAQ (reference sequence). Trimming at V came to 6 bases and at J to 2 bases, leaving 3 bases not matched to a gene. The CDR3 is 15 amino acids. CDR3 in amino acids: CASRTGGRTNEKLFF. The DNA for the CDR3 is TGTGCCAGCAGGACAGGGGGCAGGACTAATGAAAAACTGTTTTTT.

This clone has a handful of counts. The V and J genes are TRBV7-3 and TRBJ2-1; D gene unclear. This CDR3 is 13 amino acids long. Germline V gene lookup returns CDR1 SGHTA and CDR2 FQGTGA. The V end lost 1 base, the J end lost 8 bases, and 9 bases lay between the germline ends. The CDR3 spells CASSLSTFDEQFF. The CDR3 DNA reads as TGTGCCAGCAGCTTAAGCACGTTCGATGAGCAGTTCTTC.

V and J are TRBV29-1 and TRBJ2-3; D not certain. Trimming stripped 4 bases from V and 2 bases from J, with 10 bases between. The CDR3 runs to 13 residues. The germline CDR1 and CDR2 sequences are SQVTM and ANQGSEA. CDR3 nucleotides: TGCAGCGTTGCCCGGAGTCCCACAGATACGCAGTATTTT. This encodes CSVARSPTDTQYF.

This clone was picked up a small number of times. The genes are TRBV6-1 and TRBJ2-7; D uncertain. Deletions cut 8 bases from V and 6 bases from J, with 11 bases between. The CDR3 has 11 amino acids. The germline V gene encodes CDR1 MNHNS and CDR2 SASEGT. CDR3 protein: CASRAAVEQYF. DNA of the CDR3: TGTGCCAGCCGTGCCGCCGTCGAGCAGTACTTC.

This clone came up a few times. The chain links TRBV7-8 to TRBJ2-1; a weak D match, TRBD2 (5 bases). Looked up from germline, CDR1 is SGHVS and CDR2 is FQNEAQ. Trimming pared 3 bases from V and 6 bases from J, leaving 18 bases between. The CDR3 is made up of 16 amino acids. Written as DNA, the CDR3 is TGTGCCAGCAGCTTCGACGGGATAGCCTCTGCCAATGAGCAGTTCTTC. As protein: CASSFDGIASANEQFF.

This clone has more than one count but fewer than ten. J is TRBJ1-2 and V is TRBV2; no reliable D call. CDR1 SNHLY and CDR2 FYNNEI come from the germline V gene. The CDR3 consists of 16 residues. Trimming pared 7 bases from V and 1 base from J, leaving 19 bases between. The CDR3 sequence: CASKGQQQPFNYGYTF. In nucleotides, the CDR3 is TGTGCCAGCAAAGGGCAGCAGCAACCCTTTAACTATGGCTACACCTTC. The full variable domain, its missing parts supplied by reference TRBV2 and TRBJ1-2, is EPEVTQTPSHQVTQMGQEVILRCVPISNHLYFYWYRQILGQKVEFLVSFYNNEISEKSEIFDDQFSVERPDGSNFTLKIRSTKLEDSAMYFCASKGQQQPFNYGYTFGSGTRLTVV.

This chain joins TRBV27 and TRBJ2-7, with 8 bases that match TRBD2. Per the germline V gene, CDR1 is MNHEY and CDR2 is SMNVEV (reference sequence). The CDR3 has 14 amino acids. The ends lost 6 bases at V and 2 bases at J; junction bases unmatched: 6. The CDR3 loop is CASRGSGTTYEQYF. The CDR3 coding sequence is TGTGCCAGCAGAGGTAGCGGGACCACCTACGAGCAGTACTTC.

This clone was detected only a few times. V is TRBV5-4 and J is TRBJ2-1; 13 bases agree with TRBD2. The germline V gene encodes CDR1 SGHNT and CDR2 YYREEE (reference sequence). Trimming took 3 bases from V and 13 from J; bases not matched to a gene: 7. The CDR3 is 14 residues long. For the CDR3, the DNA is TGTGCCAGCAGCTCAGGACTAGCGGGAGTGGAACAGTTCTTC. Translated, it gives CASSSGLAGVEQFF.

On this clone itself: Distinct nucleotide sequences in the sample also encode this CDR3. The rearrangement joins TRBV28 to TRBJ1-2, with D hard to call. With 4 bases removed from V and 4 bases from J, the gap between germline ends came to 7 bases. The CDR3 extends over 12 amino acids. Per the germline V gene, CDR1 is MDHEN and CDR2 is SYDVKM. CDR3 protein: CASSSGSYGYTF. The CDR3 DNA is TGTGCCAGCAGTTCGGGGTCCTATGGCTACACCTTC.

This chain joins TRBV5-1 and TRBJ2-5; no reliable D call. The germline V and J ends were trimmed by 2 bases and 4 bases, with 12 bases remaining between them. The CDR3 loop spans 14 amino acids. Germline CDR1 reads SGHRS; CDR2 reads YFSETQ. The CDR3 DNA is TGCGCCAGCAGCTTCCCAGGATCTAGAGAGACCCAGTACTTC. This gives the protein CASSFPGSRETQYF.

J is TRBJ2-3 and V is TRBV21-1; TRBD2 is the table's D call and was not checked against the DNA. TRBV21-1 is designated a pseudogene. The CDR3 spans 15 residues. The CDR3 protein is CASSNWTTATDTQYF. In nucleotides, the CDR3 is TGTGCCAGCAGCAACTGGACTACCGCCACAGATACGCAGTATTTT.

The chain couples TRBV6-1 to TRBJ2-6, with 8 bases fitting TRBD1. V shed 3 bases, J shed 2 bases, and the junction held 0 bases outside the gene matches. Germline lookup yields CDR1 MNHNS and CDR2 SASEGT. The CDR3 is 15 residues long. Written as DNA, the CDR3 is TGTGCCAGCAGTGAGACAGGGGCTGGGGCCAACGTCCTGACTTTC. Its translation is CASSETGAGANVLTF.

Here the CDR3 reads CASSATTSGSQETQYF. CDR3 nucleotides: TGCGCCAGCAGCGCGACGACTAGCGGGAGTCAAGAGACCCAGTACTTC. The chain employs TRBV5-1 and TRBJ2-5, with 12 bases matching TRBD2. Trimming at V came to 4 bases and at J to 2 bases, leaving 6 bases not matched to a gene. This CDR3 spans 16 amino acids. CDR1 SGHRS and CDR2 YFSETQ come from the germline V gene.

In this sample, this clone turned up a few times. CDR3 residues: CASSSPLQRSTDTQYF. The CDR3 nucleotides are TGTGCCAGTAGTAGCCCCCTCCAGCGGAGCACAGATACGCAGTATTTT. V is TRBV19 and J is TRBJ2-3; D is perhaps TRBD2 (5 bases). Per the germline V gene, CDR1 is LNHDA and CDR2 is SQIVND (reference sequence). Trimming removed 4 bases at V and 0 bases at J, with 14 bases between. The CDR3 spans 16 residues.

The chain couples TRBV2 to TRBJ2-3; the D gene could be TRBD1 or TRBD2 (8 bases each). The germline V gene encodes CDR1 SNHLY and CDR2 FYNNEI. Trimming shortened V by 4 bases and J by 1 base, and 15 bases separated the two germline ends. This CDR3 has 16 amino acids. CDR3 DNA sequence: TGTGCCAGCAGTGGAATAGCGGGACAGGGCACAGATACGCAGTATTTT. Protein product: CASSGIAGQGTDTQYF.